Following are 27 T cell receptor beta chains from one sample sequenced in a study of cytomegalovirus exposure and HLA in healthy donors. Using immunoSEQ multiplex PCR, the repertoire was profiled, and TCRdb retains in-frame clones only, with some absent. Found here are 55,000 to 65,000 clones, roughly 94% of them singletons; the top ten hold around 5.5%. The specimen was PBMCs. The origin of the receptors is a woman aged 18-30 years in good health and CMV-seropositive.

This clone was recorded once. This chain connects TRBV7-8 to TRBJ1-1; 7 nucleotides agree with TRBD1. The CDR3 contains 16 residues. Trimming cost V 8 bases and J 1 base; bases outside gene matches: 13. In germline, CDR1 is SGHVS, CDR2 FQNEAQ. This CDR3 reads CASRSGGMLENTEAFF. DNA for the CDR3: TGTGCCAGCCGATCAGGGGGGATGCTTGAGAACACTGAAGCTTTCTTT.

The chain carries TRBV4-1 and TRBJ2-1; 10 nucleotides match TRBD2. The germline CDR1 and CDR2 sequences are MGHRA and YSYEKL. The CDR3 sequence is 14 residues long. The trim removed 7 bases at V and 14 bases at J, leaving 14 bases unmatched. The CDR3 DNA is TGCGCCAGCACCGCCGGGGCTAGCGGGGGCTTGGAGTTCTTC. Protein: CASTAGASGGLEFF.

The chain links TRBV27 to TRBJ2-1, with TRBD2 identical over 11 bases. The CDR3 sequence is 18 residues long. Unmatched junction bases numbered 12, after V lost 2 bases and J lost 6 bases. Germline CDR1 reads MNHEY; CDR2 reads SMNVEV (reference sequence). The CDR3 DNA follows: TGTGCCAGCAGTTTACGGGCTAGCGGGAGGTCCCCGACCAATGAGCAGTTCTTC. This encodes CASSLRASGRSPTNEQFF.

In DNA, the CDR3 is TGTGCCAGCAGTTTAATTGCGGGAGATGAGCAGTTCTTC. Amino acids: CASSLIAGDEQFF. V is TRBV27 and J is TRBJ2-1; 7 bases match TRBD2. Germline CDR1 MNHEY, CDR2 SMNVEV (reference sequence). The V segment lost 2 bases and the J segment 8 bases; nucleotides outside the gene matches: 3. The CDR3 is 13 amino acids.

Notes on this clone: Other DNA sequences within the sample encode an identical CDR3. The V and J genes are TRBV15 and TRBJ2-3; 7 nucleotides agree with TRBD2. Germline V gene data show CDR1 as LNHNV and CDR2 as YYDKDF (reference sequence). The CDR3 covers 14 residues. V lost 5 bases to trimming and J lost 2 bases; unmatched junction nucleotides: 4. As DNA, the CDR3 is TGTGCCACCAGCCGCCGGGACTACACAGATACGCAGTATTTT. Protein: CATSRRDYTDTQYF.

The V call is TRBV7-9, the J call TRBJ2-7; tentatively, D is TRBD2 (6 bases). CDR1 is SEHNR and CDR2 is FQNEAQ in the germline V gene (reference sequence). The germline V and J ends were trimmed by 2 bases and 2 bases, with 16 bases remaining between them. The CDR3 runs to 16 residues. CDR3 protein: CASSLNHGTSAYEQYF. In nucleotides, the CDR3 is TGTGCCAGCAGCTTAAATCACGGGACTTCTGCCTACGAGCAGTACTTC.

This clone turned up a few times. The chain is built from TRBV14 and TRBJ2-1; 8 bases are shared with TRBD2. The ends lost 0 bases at V and 7 bases at J; junction bases unmatched: 8. The CDR3 runs 16 residues. Germline CDR1 reads SGHDN; CDR2 reads FVKESK. CDR3 sequence reads: CASSQEAGVNSNEQFF. The DNA of the CDR3 is TGTGCCAGCAGCCAAGAAGCGGGAGTCAATTCAAATGAGCAGTTCTTC.

This chain uses TRBV5-4 with TRBJ2-7; maybe TRBD2 (5 bases). CDR3 length: 14 residues. V was shortened by 3 bases and J by 6 bases, with 16 bases between the two germline ends. Germline V gene data show CDR1 as SGHNT and CDR2 as YYREEE (reference sequence). In nucleotides, the CDR3 is TGTGCCAGCAGCTATCTAGCCCGGCCCCTCGAGCAGTACTTC. It is translated as CASSYLARPLEQYF.

J is TRBJ2-7 and V is TRBV6-1; 9 nucleotides match TRBD1. V gave up 6 bases and J gave up 2 bases; unmatched junction bases: 5. The CDR3 covers 14 residues. Germline-derived CDR1 and CDR2 are MNHNS and SASEGT. CDR3 sequence: CASRTGTGTYEQYF. In nucleotides, the CDR3 is TGTGCCAGCAGAACCGGGACAGGGACCTACGAGCAGTACTTC.

The CDR3: CASSSDSSSYEQYF. DNA of the CDR3: TGTGCCAGTAGTTCTGACAGTAGCTCCTACGAGCAGTACTTC. The genes are TRBV19 and TRBJ2-7; D possibly corresponds to TRBD1 (5 bases). V dropped 5 bases and J dropped 0 bases, with 11 bases sitting between them. This CDR3 has 14 residues. Germline values: CDR1 LNHDA, CDR2 SQIVND (reference sequence).

This clone was detected only a few times. This chain links TRBV28 with TRBJ1-4, with a weak D call TRBD1 (6 bases). CDR1 MDHEN and CDR2 SYDVKM come from the germline V gene. The CDR3 sequence is 15 residues long. V was pared by 6 bases and J by 8 bases, with 19 bases between. CDR3 sequence (DNA): TGTGCCAGCAGCCCTAACAGGGTTTGGGGCGAAAAACTGTTTTTT. This codes for CASSPNRVWGEKLFF.

This clone was seen just once. The genes are TRBV7-9 and TRBJ2-1, with 7 bases lining up with TRBD2. The germline CDR1 and CDR2 sequences are SEHNR and FQNEAQ (reference sequence). The trim removed 2 bases at V and 10 bases at J, leaving 2 bases unmatched. This CDR3 has 12 residues. The CDR3 loop is CASSLSGTEQFF. The CDR3 region has the DNA TGTGCCAGCAGCTTAAGCGGGACCGAGCAGTTCTTC.

The V call is TRBV12-5, the J call TRBJ2-2; TRBD2 matches 11 bases. Germline lookup yields CDR1 LGHNT and CDR2 FRNRAP. This CDR3 spans 15 amino acids. Unmatched junction bases numbered 14, after V lost 11 bases and J lost 9 bases. The CDR3 protein is CAGPGLAGGGRELFF. CDR3 in DNA: TGTGCTGGCCCCGGGCTAGCGGGGGGCGGGAGGGAGCTGTTTTTT.

This clone was seen once. V is TRBV18 and J is TRBJ2-1, with D possibly being TRBD2 (5 bases). The length of the CDR3 is 14 residues. Germline V lookup: CDR1 KGHSH, CDR2 LQKENI. Trimming removed 6 bases at V and 7 bases at J, with 16 bases between. The CDR3 sequence: CASSPGVSINEQFF. The CDR3 DNA follows: TGTGCCAGCTCCCCCGGGGTTTCCATAAATGAGCAGTTCTTC. The variable domain in full, with the rest retrieved from reference TRBV18 and TRBJ2-1, is NAGVMQNPRHLVRRRGQEARLRCSPMKGHSHVYWYRQLPEEGLKFMVYLQKENIIDESGMPKERFSAEFPKEGPSILRIQQVVRGDSAAYFCASSPGVSINEQFFGPGTRLTVL.

The J gene is TRBJ1-1, the V gene TRBV6-1; D gene ambiguous. The V end lost 2 bases, the J end lost 3 bases, and 13 bases lay between the germline ends. The CDR3 totals 15 residues. Per the germline V gene, CDR1 is MNHNS and CDR2 is SASEGT. The CDR3 loop reads CASSEWARADTEAFF. CDR3 in DNA: TGTGCCAGCAGTGAATGGGCGCGGGCGGACACTGAAGCTTTCTTT.

This clone appeared a single time. The genes are TRBV25-1 and TRBJ1-1; 7 positions agree with TRBD1. The germline gives CDR1 MGHDK, CDR2 SYGVNS. V gave up 4 bases and J gave up 8 bases; unmatched junction bases: 10. CDR3 length: 14 amino acids. The CDR3: CASSARTGFIEAFF. Written as DNA, the CDR3 is TGTGCCAGCAGTGCCCGGACAGGCTTCATCGAAGCTTTCTTT.

The chain employs TRBV9 and TRBJ1-4; TRBD1 agrees at 9 bases. V dropped 0 bases and J dropped 4; count of bases not matched to a gene: 7. From germline, CDR1 is SGDLS and CDR2 YYNGEE. The CDR3 has 17 residues. CDR3 sequence: CASSVGIQDRGNEKLFF. CDR3 nucleotides: TGTGCCAGCAGCGTAGGGATCCAGGACAGGGGTAATGAAAAACTGTTTTTT.

This sequence joins TRBV10-3 and TRBJ2-5; D is uncertain. The CDR3 extends over 13 amino acids. The V gene lost 5 bases and the J gene lost 2 bases, with 9 bases spanning the gap. Per germline, CDR1 ENHRY and CDR2 SYGVKD. The CDR3 reads CAISNRVQETQYF. In nucleotides, the CDR3 is TGTGCCATCAGTAACCGGGTACAAGAGACCCAGTACTTC.

Here the CDR3 reads CATEGGTSYEQYF. The CDR3, as DNA: TGTGCCACCGAGGGAGGGACTAGCTACGAGCAGTACTTC. The gene calls are TRBV6-1 and TRBJ2-7; 8 bases are shared with TRBD2. From germline, CDR1 is MNHNS and CDR2 SASEGT. This CDR3 comprises 13 residues. Losses at the gene ends were 10 bases for V and 3 bases for J; bases not matched to a gene: 8.

The chain carries TRBV7-3 and TRBJ2-6, with D maybe TRBD1 (5 bases). This CDR3 has 15 amino acids. The germline gives CDR1 SGHTA, CDR2 FQGTGA. Trimming shortened V by 5 bases and J by 0 bases, and 8 bases separated the two germline ends. The CDR3 coding sequence is TGTGCCAGCAGCCAAGACAGCTCTGGGGCCAACGTCCTGACTTTC. Residues: CASSQDSSGANVLTF.

The chain employs TRBV16 and TRBJ1-1; 8 bases align to TRBD1. Per the germline V gene, CDR1 is KGHSY and CDR2 is FQNENV. The V and J ends lost 2 bases and 7 bases, in that order; junction bases with no gene match: 6. This CDR3 comprises 14 residues. CDR3 sequence: CASSQDRGVGEAFF. CDR3 bases: TGTGCCAGCAGCCAAGACAGGGGAGTCGGTGAAGCTTTCTTT.

The rearrangement uses TRBV2 and TRBJ2-3; possibly TRBD2 for D (6 bases). V was cut by 6 bases and J by 4 bases, with 11 bases left in between. CDR1 is SNHLY and CDR2 is FYNNEI in the germline V gene. The CDR3 extends over 13 amino acids. In DNA, the CDR3 is TGTGCCAGCAGCAAGGGACTCGCAGATACGCAGTATTTT. Translation: CASSKGLADTQYF.

The chain has TRBV5-1 and TRBJ2-3; D possibly corresponds to TRBD2 (5 bases). The CDR3 spans 14 residues. The germline V and J ends were trimmed by 4 bases and 3 bases, with 12 bases remaining between them. Germline-derived CDR1 and CDR2 are SGHRS and YFSETQ. The CDR3 reads CASSLRTETDTQYF. CDR3 sequence (DNA): TGCGCCAGCAGCCTGCGGACTGAAACAGATACGCAGTATTTT.

The chain's CDR3 is CASSPRPGRTDEQYF. CDR3 in DNA: TGTGCCAGCTCACCAAGGCCAGGGAGGACGGACGAGCAGTACTTC. This chain links TRBV18 with TRBJ2-7; possibly TRBD2 for D (6 bases). The CDR3 sequence is 15 residues long. Per germline, CDR1 KGHSH and CDR2 LQKENI. The V and J ends lost 2 bases and 5 bases respectively, with 16 bases between them.

The chain joins TRBV6-5 to TRBJ1-2; 7 positions agree with TRBD1. CDR3 length: 16 amino acids. Germline assignment: CDR1 MNHEY and CDR2 SVGAGI. V gave up 0 bases and J gave up 5 bases; unmatched junction bases: 9. This CDR3 reads CASSYSIWDSQYGYTF. The CDR3 coding sequence is TGTGCCAGCAGTTACTCGATTTGGGACAGTCAATATGGCTACACCTTC.

Only one count was recorded for this clone. V and J are TRBV7-9 and TRBJ2-7; 15 bases match TRBD2. The CDR3 contains 17 residues. Germline CDR1 SEHNR, CDR2 FQNEAQ (reference sequence). The J segment lost 5 bases and the V segment lost 3 bases, leaving 8 bases of the junction unmatched. The CDR3 spells CASSLRTSGRAGDEQYF. DNA of the CDR3: TGTGCCAGCAGCTTGAGGACTAGCGGGAGGGCCGGCGACGAGCAGTACTTC.

This chain connects TRBV28 to TRBJ1-3; D gene unclear. Germline CDR1 is MDHEN and CDR2 is SYDVKM. The V end was cut by 1 base, the J end by 2 bases, with 12 bases between. The CDR3 runs 16 residues. The CDR3, as DNA: TGTGCCAGCAGTTTATTGACAAACCGGCCTGGAAACACCATATATTTT. This encodes CASSLLTNRPGNTIYF.